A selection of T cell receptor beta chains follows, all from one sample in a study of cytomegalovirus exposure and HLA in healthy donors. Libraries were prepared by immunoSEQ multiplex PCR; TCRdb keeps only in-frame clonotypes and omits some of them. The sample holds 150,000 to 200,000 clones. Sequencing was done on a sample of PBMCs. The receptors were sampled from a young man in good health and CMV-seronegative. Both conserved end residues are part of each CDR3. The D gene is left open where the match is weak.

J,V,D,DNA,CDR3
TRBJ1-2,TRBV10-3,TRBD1,TGTGCCATCATCGAAGGACAGGGAAGGCATGGCTACACCTTC,CAIIEGQGRHGYTF
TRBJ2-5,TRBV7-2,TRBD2,TGTGCCAGCAGCCCGGGGGGGGGCGCACCCCAAGAGACCCAGTACTTC,CASSPGGGAPQETQYF
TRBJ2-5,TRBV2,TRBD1,TGTGCCAGCAGTGAAGCAGCAGGGGGCGCAGAGACCCAGTACTTC,CASSEAAGGAETQYF
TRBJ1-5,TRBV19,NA,TGTGCCAGTAGTATAAGGGGCGCGGGCAATCAGCCCCAGCATTTT,CASSIRGAGNQPQHF
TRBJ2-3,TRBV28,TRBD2,TGTGCCAGCAGCTCCAGCGGGGCAGATACGCAGTATTTT,CASSSSGADTQYF
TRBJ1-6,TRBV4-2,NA,TGTGCCAGCAGCCAAGACAGATATAATTCACCCCTCCACTTT,CASSQDRYNSPLHF
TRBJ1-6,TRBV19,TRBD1,TGTGCCAGTAGGGACAGGGATCTCGGTTATACTAATTCACCCCTCCACTTT,CASRDRDLGYTNSPLHF
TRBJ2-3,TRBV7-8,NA,TGTGCCAGCAGCTCAAACAGAGATACGCAGTATTTT,CASSSNRDTQYF
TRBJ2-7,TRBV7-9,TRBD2,TGTGCCAGCAGCTCCGGGACTAGCTACGAGCAGTACTTC,CASSSGTSYEQYF
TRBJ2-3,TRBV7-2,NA,TGTGCCAGCAGCCCCGGGACTCCTCCAGATACGCAGTATTTT,CASSPGTPPDTQYF